This T cell receptor beta chain was profiled in a study of T-cell memory formation after mild COVID-19. Study-wide background: In these data, TCR clusters were largely donor specific. General study points: Pre-infection memory contained some responding clones, which suggested that cross-reactive memory had joined.

A few counts support this clonotype. Antigen unknown. cDNA libraries for TCR alpha and TCR beta, carrying sample barcodes and UMIs, came from 5'RACE with constant-segment primers. TCRdb reprocessed the 5' RACE reads via MiXCR and lists one record per CDR3 protein. The table lists 150,000 to 200,000 distinct CDR3 sequences, roughly 11% of them singletons. This CDR3 has 14 residues. Germline V gene sequence: CDR1 LGHNA, CDR2 YSLEER. V was pared by 0 bases and J by 7 bases, with 7 bases between. This chain connects TRBV4-3 to TRBJ1-6; D unclear. The sample was PBMCs or a T cell subset sorted from them (not recorded which). The sequence was collected from a man between 18 and 29 years old who had mild COVID-19 (a few samples of this study predate the infection). Cell type and time point are not known. CDR3 sequence (DNA): TGCGCCAGCAGCCAAGATCGACGGAATTCACCCCTCCACTTT. It encodes CASSQDRRNSPLHF.